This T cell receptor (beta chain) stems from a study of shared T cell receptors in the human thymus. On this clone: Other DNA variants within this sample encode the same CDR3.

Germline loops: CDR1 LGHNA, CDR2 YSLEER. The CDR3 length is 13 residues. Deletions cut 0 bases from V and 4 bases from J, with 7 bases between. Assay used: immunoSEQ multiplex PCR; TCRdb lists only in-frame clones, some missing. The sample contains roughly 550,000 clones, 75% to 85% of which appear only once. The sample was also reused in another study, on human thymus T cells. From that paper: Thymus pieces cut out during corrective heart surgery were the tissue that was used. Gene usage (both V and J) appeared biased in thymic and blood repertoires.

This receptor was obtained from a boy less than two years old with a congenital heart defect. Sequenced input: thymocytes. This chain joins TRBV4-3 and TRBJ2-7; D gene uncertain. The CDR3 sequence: CASSQEAKYEQYF. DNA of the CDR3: TGCGCCAGCAGCCAAGAGGCAAAATACGAGCAGTACTTC.